Here is one T cell receptor (beta chain) with its context. Its cognate antigen is unknown. This CDR3 is built from 14 residues. Looked up from germline, CDR1 is SGHAT and CDR2 is FQNNGV. V lost 3 bases and J lost 0, with 7 bases in between. DNA at about 0.2 ug, around 30,000 T cell genomes, went into sorted-subset replicate PCRs. Clones were sequenced by immunoSEQ multiplex PCR, and TCRdb holds only the in-frame ones, with some missing. The sample contains 1.4 million to 1.5 million clones, over 95% of which appear only once. This sample is part of a study of shared clonotypes between healthy human individuals. The wider study: CD4 naive and memory got three plates each, CD8 naive two, CD8 memory one.

Study conclusions and caveats: Even with large depth, rarefaction showed that sorted-subset sequencing was incomplete.

V and J are TRBV11-2 and TRBJ2-3; D unclear. This TCR came from a man in his thirties or forties in good health. Sequencing was performed on naive CD4+ T cells sorted from blood. Regarding subset: CD45RA+ positively selected. CDR3 amino acids: CASSLARSTDTQYF. The CDR3 DNA sequence: TGTGCCAGCAGCTTGGCCCGCAGCACAGATACGCAGTATTTT.